The 6 T cell receptor beta chains below come from one sample, sequenced in a study of blood T cell repertoires in COVID-19. The assay was immunoSEQ multiplex PCR, and TCRdb's table has in-frame clones only and misses some. The profile shows over 95,000 clones, 75% to 90% of them singletons. Sequenced: peripheral blood. Receptors originate from a woman aged 55-69 years with COVID-19, enrolled during active disease.

The chain joins TRBV11-2 to TRBJ2-5; 7 bases fit TRBD2. The V segment lost 0 bases and the J segment 5 bases; nucleotides outside the gene matches: 6. Germline CDR1 is SGHAT and CDR2 is FQNNGV. The CDR3 is made up of 15 amino acids. CDR3 DNA sequence: TGTGCCAGCAGCTTAGATCGGGGGGTCGGTGAGACCCAGTACTTC. It encodes CASSLDRGVGETQYF.

The rearrangement uses TRBV3-1 (or the pseudogene TRBV3-2) and TRBJ2-3; a weak D match, TRBD1 (5 bases). This CDR3 has 16 amino acids. CDR1 and CDR2 from the germline V gene are LGHDT and YNNKEL (reference sequence). Between the trimmed V and J ends, which lost 4 bases and 1 base, there was a span of 15 bases. The CDR3 sequence is CASSLRTSERTDTQYF. The CDR3 DNA follows: TGTGCCAGCAGCCTCCGGACATCCGAGCGCACAGATACGCAGTATTTT.

This chain uses TRBV27 with TRBJ2-5, with TRBD2 matching over 10 bases. J lost 3 bases, V lost 6 bases, and 10 bases had no gene match. Germline CDR1 is MNHEY and CDR2 is SMNVEV (reference sequence). The CDR3 is 16 amino acids. CDR3 sequence: CASSTGVAGGKETQYF. The CDR3 nucleotides are TGTGCCAGCAGCACGGGGGTAGCGGGGGGCAAAGAGACCCAGTACTTC.

This clone came up once. The chain employs TRBV18 and TRBJ2-5, with TRBD2 as a possible D gene (5 bases). This CDR3 has 13 residues. V lost 4 bases and J lost 2, with 8 bases in between. Per germline, CDR1 KGHSH and CDR2 LQKENI. The CDR3 protein is CASSLGDQETQYF. The CDR3, as DNA: TGTGCCAGCTCACTCGGGGATCAAGAGACCCAGTACTTC. The whole variable domain, filled in from reference TRBV18 and TRBJ2-5, reads NAGVMQNPRHLVRRRGQEARLRCSPMKGHSHVYWYRQLPEEGLKFMVYLQKENIIDESGMPKERFSAEFPKEGPSILRIQQVVRGDSAAYFCASSLGDQETQYFGPGTRLLVL.

The CDR3 DNA follows: TGTGCCAGCTCACCCACTACAGAATGGGAGGTTTCCCAGCATTTT. Its protein product is CASSPTTEWEVSQHF. J is TRBJ1-5 and V is TRBV18; no definite D call. Germline V lookup: CDR1 KGHSH, CDR2 LQKENI. CDR3 length: 15 amino acids. Trimming left V 3 bases short and J 11 bases short, with 20 bases between.

The rearrangement uses TRBV19 and TRBJ1-2, with 8 positions matching TRBD1. Unmatched junction bases numbered 4, after V lost 3 bases and J lost 1 base. The CDR3 is 15 residues long. The V gene's germline CDR1 is LNHDA and CDR2 SQIVND (reference sequence). In DNA form, the CDR3 reads TGTGCCAGTAGTATCCAGACAGGGGATAACTATGGCTACACCTTC. This translates into CASSIQTGDNYGYTF.